Shown below are 5 T cell receptor beta chains from a single sample sequenced in a study of identifying expanded T cells in peripheral blood. Libraries were prepared by immunoSEQ multiplex PCR; TCRdb keeps only in-frame clonotypes and omits some of them. The sample consists of approximately 85,000 clones, approximately 90% of them appearing once. Sequencing was done on a sample of blood. The receptors were sampled from a person aged 18-70 years in good health.

V usage is TRBV5-1 and J usage is TRBJ1-1; 11 nucleotides line up with TRBD1. The CDR3 is made up of 16 amino acids. V lost 1 base, J lost 2 bases, and 4 bases stayed unmatched. Germline lookup yields CDR1 SGHRS and CDR2 YFSETQ. The CDR3 DNA reads as TGCGCCAGCAGCTTGCGGGGACAGGGGGGAAACACTGAAGCTTTCTTT. This translates into CASSLRGQGGNTEAFF.

As to this clone: The junction differs from germline at one of its ends, possibly a read error. V usage is TRBV25-1 and J usage is TRBJ2-7; unclear D gene. Germline V lookup: CDR1 MGHDK, CDR2 SYGVNS. CDR3 length: 14 residues. CDR3 DNA: TGTGCCGGCAGTGGGCCCAGACCACCCTACGAGCAGTACTTC. Translated: CAGSGPRPPYEQYF.

The V and J genes are TRBV28 and TRBJ2-7; D possibly corresponds to TRBD2 (7 bases). The ends were cut back, 8 bases at V and 0 bases at J, with 14 bases in the middle. This CDR3 contains 14 residues. Germline V gene sequence: CDR1 MDHEN, CDR2 SYDVKM. CDR3: CASGAGATSYEQYF. The DNA of the CDR3 is TGTGCCAGCGGGGCGGGGGCCACCTCCTACGAGCAGTACTTC.

The rearrangement joins TRBV6-6 to TRBJ1-6; TRBD1 aligns across 11 bases. The germline CDR1 and CDR2 sequences are MNHNY and SVGAGI (reference sequence). CDR3 length equals 15 residues. Germline trimming cut 4 bases from V and 7 bases from J; bases unmatched to any gene: 3. In DNA form, the CDR3 reads TGTGCCAGCAGTTCGGGGACAGGGGGAAATTCACCCCTCCACTTT. Its protein is CASSSGTGGNSPLHF.

The V gene is TRBV5-6, the J gene TRBJ2-2; D perhaps matches TRBD1 (5 bases). The CDR3 runs to 14 residues. Germline CDR1 reads SGHDT; CDR2 reads YYEEEE. The germline V and J ends were trimmed by 0 bases and 2 bases, with 5 bases remaining between them. The CDR3: CASSLGGNTGELFF. The CDR3 DNA sequence: TGTGCCAGCAGCTTGGGGGGCAACACCGGGGAGCTGTTTTTT.